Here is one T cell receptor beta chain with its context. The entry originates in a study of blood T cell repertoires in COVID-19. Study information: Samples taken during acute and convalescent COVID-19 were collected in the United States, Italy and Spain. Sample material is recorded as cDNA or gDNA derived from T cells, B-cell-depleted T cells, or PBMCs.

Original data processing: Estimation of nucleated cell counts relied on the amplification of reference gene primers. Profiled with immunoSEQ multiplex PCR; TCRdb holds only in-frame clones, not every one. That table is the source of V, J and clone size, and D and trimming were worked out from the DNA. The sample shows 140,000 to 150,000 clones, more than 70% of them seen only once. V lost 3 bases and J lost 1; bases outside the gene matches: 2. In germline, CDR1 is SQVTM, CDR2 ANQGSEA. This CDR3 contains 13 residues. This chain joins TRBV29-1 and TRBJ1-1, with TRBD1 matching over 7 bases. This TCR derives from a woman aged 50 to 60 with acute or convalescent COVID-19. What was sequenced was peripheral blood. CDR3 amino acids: CSVDRTGNTEAFF. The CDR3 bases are TGCAGCGTTGACCGGACAGGGAACACTGAAGCTTTCTTT.